Below are 9 T cell receptor beta chains sequenced from a single sample in a study of blood T cell repertoires in COVID-19 (dated by TCRdb to 2020 to 2022). Library preparation employed the immunoSEQ multiplex PCR assay. Held by TCRdb, this immuneACCESS table contains in-frame sequences only and omits some clones. Under half of the omission traces to an unresolved V gene where checked; the cause of the rest is unknown. This sample lists 50,000 or so clones; around nine tenths were detected once. The ten largest make up roughly a quarter of the sample. What was sequenced was peripheral blood. These receptors originate from a human donor in a cohort sampled during active COVID-19.

The V call is TRBV5-1, the J call TRBJ1-1; the D is unclear. V lost 2 bases and J lost 5, with 13 bases in between. The CDR3 contains 14 residues. In germline, CDR1 is SGHRS, CDR2 YFSETQ. Here the CDR3 DNA reads TGCGCCAGCAGCTTTGGCCGCCCGAGGACTGAAGCTTTCTTT. Encoded protein: CASSFGRPRTEAFF.

This chain connects TRBV5-4 to TRBJ2-3; 7 positions match TRBD2. The CDR3 contains 15 residues. J lost 4 bases, V lost 0 bases, and 5 bases had no gene match. CDR1 and CDR2 (germline): SGHNT, YYREEE (reference sequence). CDR3 loop: CASSLEGRGADTQYF. DNA for the CDR3: TGTGCCAGCAGCTTGGAGGGGAGGGGCGCAGATACGCAGTATTTT.

This chain connects TRBV6-5 to TRBJ1-5; the D is unclear. The V gene's germline CDR1 is MNHEY and CDR2 SVGAGI. Between the trimmed V and J ends, which lost 2 bases and 7 bases, there was a span of 9 bases. The CDR3 is 13 amino acids. The CDR3 DNA reads TGTGCCAGCAGTTACGGCCGGGGACAGCCCCAGCATTTT. Residues: CASSYGRGQPQHF.

This chain uses TRBV10-1 with TRBJ2-3; no definite D call. The V gene's germline CDR1 is WNHNN and CDR2 SYGVQD (reference sequence). V was pared by 5 bases and J by 2 bases, with 5 bases between. CDR3 length: 12 residues. CDR3 region: CASSPNTDTQYF. The CDR3 DNA follows: TGCGCCAGCAGTCCAAACACAGATACGCAGTATTTT.

The J gene is TRBJ2-3, the V gene TRBV7-3; 8 positions agree with TRBD2. CDR1 and CDR2 from the germline V gene are SGHTA and FQGTGA. CDR3 length: 13 amino acids. V trimming: 2 bases; J trimming: 12 bases; junction bases outside the gene matches: 7. CDR3 bases: TGTGCCAGCAGCTTAGTTCGGGGGGGCCCCCAGTATTTT. It specifies CASSLVRGGPQYF.

The J gene is TRBJ1-4, the V gene TRBV5-4; tentatively, D is TRBD1 (5 bases). Trimming cost V 4 bases and J 5 bases, with 12 bases left between them. The CDR3 covers 14 residues. Germline-derived CDR1 and CDR2 are SGHNT and YYREEE (reference sequence). CDR3 sequence: CASSTKGYNEKLFF. The CDR3 DNA follows: TGTGCCAGCAGCACGAAGGGGTACAATGAAAAACTGTTTTTT.

This clone has only a few counts. This chain links TRBV5-6 with TRBJ1-6; TRBD1 matches at 8 bases. The germline V gene encodes CDR1 SGHDT and CDR2 YYEEEE. V was clipped by 2 bases and J by 10 bases; unmatched bases: 5. This CDR3 is 14 amino acids long. The CDR3 bases are TGTGCCAGCAGCTTTGCAGGGGGCCGGTCACCCCTCCACTTT. Its protein is CASSFAGGRSPLHF.

This clone was detected once. J is TRBJ1-2 and V is TRBV5-1; D not resolved. This CDR3 region has 15 residues. Germline values: CDR1 SGHRS, CDR2 YFSETQ. Trimming took off 0 bases at V and 7 bases at J, with 16 bases between the two ends. CDR3 DNA sequence: TGCGCCAGCAGCTTGGATGTGGCGGTTGCTGGTGGCTACACCTTC. It translates to CASSLDVAVAGGYTF. Full variable domain (rest looked up from reference TRBV5-1 and TRBJ1-2): KAGVTQTPRYLIKTRGQQVTLSCSPISGHRSVSWYQQTPGQGLQFLFEYFSETQRNKGNFPGRFSGRQFSNSRSEMNVSTLELGDSALYLCASSLDVAVAGGYTFGSGTRLTVV.

The chain couples TRBV24-1 to TRBJ1-5; a possible D gene is TRBD1 (5 bases). Per the germline V gene, CDR1 is KGHDR and CDR2 is SFDVKD. The CDR3 covers 16 residues. The V end was cut by 3 bases, the J end by 1 base, with 12 bases between. The DNA of the CDR3 is TGTGCCACCAGTGATCCCGGAGGGGACAGCAATCAGCCCCAGCATTTT. Amino acids: CATSDPGGDSNQPQHF.